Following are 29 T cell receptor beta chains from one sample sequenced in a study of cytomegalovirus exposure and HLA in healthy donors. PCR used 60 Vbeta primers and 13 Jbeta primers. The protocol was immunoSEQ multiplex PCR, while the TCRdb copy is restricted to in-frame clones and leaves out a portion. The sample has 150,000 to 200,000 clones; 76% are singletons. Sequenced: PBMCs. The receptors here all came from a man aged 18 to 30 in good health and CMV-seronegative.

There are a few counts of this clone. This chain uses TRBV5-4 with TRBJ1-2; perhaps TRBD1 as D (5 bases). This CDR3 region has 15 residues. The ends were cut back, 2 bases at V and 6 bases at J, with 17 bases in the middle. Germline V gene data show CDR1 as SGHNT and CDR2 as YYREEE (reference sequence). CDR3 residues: CASSLASGPQDGYTF. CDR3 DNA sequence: TGTGCCAGCAGCTTAGCCTCAGGGCCCCAGGATGGCTACACCTTC.

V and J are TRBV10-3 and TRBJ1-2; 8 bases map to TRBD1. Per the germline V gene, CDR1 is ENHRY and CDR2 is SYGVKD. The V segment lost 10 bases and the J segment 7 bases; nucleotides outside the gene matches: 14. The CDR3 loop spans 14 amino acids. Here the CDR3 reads CATLPTGDKVGYTF. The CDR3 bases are TGTGCCACTTTGCCGACAGGGGATAAGGTTGGCTACACCTTC.

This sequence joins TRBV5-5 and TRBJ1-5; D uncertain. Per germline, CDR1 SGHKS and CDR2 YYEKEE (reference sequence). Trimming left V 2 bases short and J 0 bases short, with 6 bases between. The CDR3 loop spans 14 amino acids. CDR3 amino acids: CASSFGHSNQPQHF. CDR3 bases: TGTGCCAGCAGCTTTGGGCATAGCAATCAGCCCCAGCATTTT.

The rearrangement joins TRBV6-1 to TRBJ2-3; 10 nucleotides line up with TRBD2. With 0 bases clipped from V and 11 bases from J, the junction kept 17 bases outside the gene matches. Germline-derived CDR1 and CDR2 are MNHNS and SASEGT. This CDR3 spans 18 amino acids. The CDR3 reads CASSEAHLAGASTWMQYF. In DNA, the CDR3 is TGTGCCAGCAGTGAAGCCCACCTAGCGGGGGCCTCTACATGGATGCAGTATTTT.

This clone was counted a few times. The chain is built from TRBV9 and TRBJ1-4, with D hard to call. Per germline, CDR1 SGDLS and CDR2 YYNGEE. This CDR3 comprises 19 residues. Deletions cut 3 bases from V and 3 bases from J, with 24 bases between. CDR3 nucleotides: TGTGCCAGCAGCGCCCTGTCGGGGAGGGAGGTTCGTGCTAATGAAAAACTGTTTTTT. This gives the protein CASSALSGREVRANEKLFF.

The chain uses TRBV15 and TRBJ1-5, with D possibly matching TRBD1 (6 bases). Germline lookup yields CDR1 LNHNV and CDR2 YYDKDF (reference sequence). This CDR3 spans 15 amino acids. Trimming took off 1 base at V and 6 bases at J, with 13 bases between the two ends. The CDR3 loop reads CATSRGRTVIQPQHF. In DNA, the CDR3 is TGTGCCACCAGCAGAGGCCGGACAGTAATTCAGCCCCAGCATTTT. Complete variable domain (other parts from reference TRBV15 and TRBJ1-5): DAMVIQNPRYQVTQFGKPVTLSCSQTLNHNVMYWYQQKSSQAPKLLFHYYDKDFNNEADTPDNFQSRRPNTSFCFLDIRSPGLGDTAMYLCATSRGRTVIQPQHFGDGTRLSIL.

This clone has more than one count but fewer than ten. In DNA form, the CDR3 reads TGTGCCAGCAGCTTTCGGACAGCGGGAGGGGTGGATACGCAGTATTTT. Translating it yields CASSFRTAGGVDTQYF. The chain carries TRBV11-1 and TRBJ2-3; 10 nucleotides line up with TRBD2. Germline V gives CDR1 SGHAT, CDR2 FQDESV (reference sequence). The V segment lost 3 bases and the J segment 6 bases; nucleotides outside the gene matches: 9. This CDR3 contains 16 residues.

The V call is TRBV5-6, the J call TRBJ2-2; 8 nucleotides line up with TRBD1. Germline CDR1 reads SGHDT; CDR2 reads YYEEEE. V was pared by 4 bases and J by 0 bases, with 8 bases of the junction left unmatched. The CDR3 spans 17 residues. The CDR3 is CASSDRTGYANTGELFF. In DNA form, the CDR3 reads TGTGCCAGCAGCGACCGGACAGGGTATGCGAACACCGGGGAGCTGTTTTTT.

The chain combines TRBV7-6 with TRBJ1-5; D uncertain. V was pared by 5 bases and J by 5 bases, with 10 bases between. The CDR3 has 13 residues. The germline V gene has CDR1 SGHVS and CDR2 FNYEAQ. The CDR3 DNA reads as TGTGCCAGCAGCCTGCTCCCGGATCAGCCCCAGCATTTT. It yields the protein CASSLLPDQPQHF.

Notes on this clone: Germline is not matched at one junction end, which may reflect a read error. CDR3 sequence (DNA): TGTTCCAGCAGAAGAGACAGAGACTATGGCTACACCTTC. Translated, it gives CSSRRDRDYGYTF. V gene TRBV7-9 combines with J gene TRBJ1-2; tentative D call: TRBD1 (5 bases). CDR3 length: 13 residues. The germline CDR1 and CDR2 sequences are SEHNR and FQNEAQ (reference sequence).

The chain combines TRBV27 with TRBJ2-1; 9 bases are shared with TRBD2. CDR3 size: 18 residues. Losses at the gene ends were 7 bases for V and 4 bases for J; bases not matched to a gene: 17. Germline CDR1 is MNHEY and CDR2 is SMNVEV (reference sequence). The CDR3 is CASTQTALGLAGYNEQFF. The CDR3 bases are TGTGCCAGCACCCAGACCGCTTTGGGACTAGCAGGATACAATGAGCAGTTCTTC.

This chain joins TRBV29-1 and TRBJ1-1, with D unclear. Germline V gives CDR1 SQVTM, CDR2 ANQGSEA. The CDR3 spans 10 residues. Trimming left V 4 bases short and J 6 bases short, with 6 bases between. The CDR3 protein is CSVARAEAFF. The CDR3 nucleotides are TGCAGCGTTGCGAGAGCTGAAGCTTTCTTT.

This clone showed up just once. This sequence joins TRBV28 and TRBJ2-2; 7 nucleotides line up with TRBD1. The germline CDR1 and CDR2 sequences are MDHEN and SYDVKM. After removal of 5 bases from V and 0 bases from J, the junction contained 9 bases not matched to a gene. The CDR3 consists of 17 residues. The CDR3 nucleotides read TGTGCCAGCAGTATCCGCAGGGGGTGGGCGAACACCGGGGAGCTGTTTTTT. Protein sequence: CASSIRRGWANTGELFF. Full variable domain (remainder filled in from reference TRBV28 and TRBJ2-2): DVKVTQSSRYLVKRTGEKVFLECVQDMDHENMFWYRQDPGLGLRLIYFSYDVKMKEKGDIPEGYSVSREKKERFSLILESASTNQTSMYLCASSIRRGWANTGELFFGEGSRLTVL.

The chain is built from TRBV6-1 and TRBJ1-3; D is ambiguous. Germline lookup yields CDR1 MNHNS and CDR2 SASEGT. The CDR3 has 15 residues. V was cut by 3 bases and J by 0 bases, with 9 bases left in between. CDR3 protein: CASSEWPSSGNTIYF. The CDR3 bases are TGTGCCAGCAGTGAGTGGCCAAGCTCTGGAAACACCATATATTTT.

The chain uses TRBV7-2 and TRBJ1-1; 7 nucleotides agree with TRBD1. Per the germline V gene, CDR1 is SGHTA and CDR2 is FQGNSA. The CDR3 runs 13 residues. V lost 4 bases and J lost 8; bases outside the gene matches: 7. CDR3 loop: CASSSLPTGEAFF. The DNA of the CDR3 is TGTGCCAGCAGCTCCCTACCGACAGGGGAAGCTTTCTTT.

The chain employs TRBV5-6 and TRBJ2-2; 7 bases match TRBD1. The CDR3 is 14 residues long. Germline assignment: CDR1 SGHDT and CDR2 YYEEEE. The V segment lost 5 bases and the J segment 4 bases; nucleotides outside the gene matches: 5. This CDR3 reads CASSTGTATGELFF. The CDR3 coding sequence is TGTGCCAGCAGTACCGGGACAGCCACCGGGGAGCTGTTTTTT.

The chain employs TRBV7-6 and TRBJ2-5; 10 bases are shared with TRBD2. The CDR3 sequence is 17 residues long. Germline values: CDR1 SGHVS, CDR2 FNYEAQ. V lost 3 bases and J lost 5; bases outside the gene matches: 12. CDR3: CASSLFASGGALETQYF. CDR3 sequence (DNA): TGTGCCAGCAGCTTGTTCGCGAGCGGGGGGGCCCTTGAGACCCAGTACTTC.

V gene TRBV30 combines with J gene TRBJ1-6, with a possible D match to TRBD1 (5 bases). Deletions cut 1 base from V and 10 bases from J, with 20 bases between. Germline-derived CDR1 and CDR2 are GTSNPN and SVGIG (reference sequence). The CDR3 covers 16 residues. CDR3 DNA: TGTGCCTGGAGTGGACCACCTCAGGGCAAATACTCACCCCTCCACTTT. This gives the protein CAWSGPPQGKYSPLHF.

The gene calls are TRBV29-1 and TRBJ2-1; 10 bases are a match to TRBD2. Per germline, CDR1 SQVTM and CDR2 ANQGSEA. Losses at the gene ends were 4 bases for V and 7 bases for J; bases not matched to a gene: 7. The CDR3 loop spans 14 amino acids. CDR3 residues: CSVAFGLADNEQFF. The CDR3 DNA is TGCAGCGTTGCCTTTGGACTAGCGGATAATGAGCAGTTCTTC.

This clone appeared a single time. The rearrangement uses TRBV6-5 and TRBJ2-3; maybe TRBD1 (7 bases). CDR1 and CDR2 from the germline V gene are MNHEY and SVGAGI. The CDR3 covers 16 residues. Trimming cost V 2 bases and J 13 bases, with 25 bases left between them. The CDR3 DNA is TGTGCCAGCAGTTACACGTCAGGGGGGAAGGGACTCCCGGAGTATTTT. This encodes CASSYTSGGKGLPEYF.

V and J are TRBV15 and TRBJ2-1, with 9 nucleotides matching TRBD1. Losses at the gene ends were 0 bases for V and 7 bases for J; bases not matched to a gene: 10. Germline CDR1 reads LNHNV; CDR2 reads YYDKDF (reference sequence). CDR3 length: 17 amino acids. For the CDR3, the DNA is TGTGCCACCAGCAGAGATCGGGGACAGGGATTTGGTAATGAGCAGTTCTTC. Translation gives CATSRDRGQGFGNEQFF.

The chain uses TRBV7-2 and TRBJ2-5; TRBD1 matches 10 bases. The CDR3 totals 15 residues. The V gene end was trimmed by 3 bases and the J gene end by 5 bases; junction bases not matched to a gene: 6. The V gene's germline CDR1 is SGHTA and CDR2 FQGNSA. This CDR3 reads CASSFGQGGPETQYF. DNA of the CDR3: TGTGCCAGCAGCTTCGGACAGGGGGGTCCGGAGACCCAGTACTTC.

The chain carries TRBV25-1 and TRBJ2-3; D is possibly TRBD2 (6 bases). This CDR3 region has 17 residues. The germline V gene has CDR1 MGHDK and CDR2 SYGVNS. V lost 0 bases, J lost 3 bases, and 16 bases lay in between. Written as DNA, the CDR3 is TGTGCCAGCAGTGAATATGGGGGGAGAGGAGCAACAGATACGCAGTATTTT. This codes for CASSEYGGRGATDTQYF.

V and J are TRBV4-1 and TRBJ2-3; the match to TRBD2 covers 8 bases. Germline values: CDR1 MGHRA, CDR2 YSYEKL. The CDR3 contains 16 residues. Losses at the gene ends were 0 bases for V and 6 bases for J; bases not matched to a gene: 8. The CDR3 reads CASSQEGAGARDTQYF. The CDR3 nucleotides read TGCGCCAGCAGCCAAGAGGGAGCGGGGGCCAGGGATACGCAGTATTTT.

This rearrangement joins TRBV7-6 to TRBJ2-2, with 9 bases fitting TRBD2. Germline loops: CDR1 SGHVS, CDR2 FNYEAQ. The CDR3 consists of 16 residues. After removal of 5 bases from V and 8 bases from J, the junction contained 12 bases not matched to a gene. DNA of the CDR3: TGTGCCAGCAGCAAGAACCCCGGGACTAGCATGGGGGAGCTGTTTTTT. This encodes CASSKNPGTSMGELFF.

The CDR3 reads CASSLGTGNYGYTF. For the CDR3, the DNA is TGTGCCAGCAGTCTGGGGACAGGGAACTATGGCTACACCTTC. V and J are TRBV28 and TRBJ1-2; 9 bases map to TRBD1. This CDR3 is built from 14 residues. Germline V gives CDR1 MDHEN, CDR2 SYDVKM. V shed 5 bases and J 2 bases; nucleotides not matched to a gene: 3.

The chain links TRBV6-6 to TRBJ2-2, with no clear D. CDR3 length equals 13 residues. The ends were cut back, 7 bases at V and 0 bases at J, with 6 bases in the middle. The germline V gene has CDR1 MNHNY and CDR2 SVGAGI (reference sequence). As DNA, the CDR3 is TGTGCCAGCACTACTGCGAACACCGGGGAGCTGTTTTTT. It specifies CASTTANTGELFF.

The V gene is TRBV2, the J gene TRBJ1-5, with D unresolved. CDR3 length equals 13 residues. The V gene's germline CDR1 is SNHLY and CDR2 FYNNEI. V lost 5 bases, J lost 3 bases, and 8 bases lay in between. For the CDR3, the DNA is TGTGCCAGCAGTTCTACCATCAATCAGCCCCAGCATTTT. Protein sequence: CASSSTINQPQHF.

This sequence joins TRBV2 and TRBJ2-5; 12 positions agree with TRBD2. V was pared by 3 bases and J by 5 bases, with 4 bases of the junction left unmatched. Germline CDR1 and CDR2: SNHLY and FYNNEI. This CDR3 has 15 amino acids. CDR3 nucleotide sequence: TGTGCCAGCAGTGACGGACTAGCGGGGTCCGAGACCCAGTACTTC. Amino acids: CASSDGLAGSETQYF.